These 9 T cell receptor beta chains were all obtained from the same sample, sequenced in a study of patients and donors after allogeneic stem cell transplantation. Each CDR3 protein is one row after TCRdb ran MiXCR on the RT-PCR reads. Here the sample spans roughly 250,000 distinct CDR3 sequences, over 12% being singletons. The specimen was blood, either unsorted or a sorted T cell fraction (not recorded which). Receptors were obtained from a human donor who was either an allogeneic HSCT recipient or a stem cell or donor lymphocyte infusion donor (not recorded which). It is not recorded whose cells these are; they may come from a transplant donor.

This clonotype was found a few times. The chain couples TRBV6-5 to TRBJ2-7; tentatively, D is TRBD2 (5 bases). The germline gives CDR1 MNHEY, CDR2 SVGAGI. The V and J ends lost 8 bases and 7 bases respectively, with 9 bases between them. The CDR3 runs 10 residues. The CDR3, as DNA: TGTGCCAGCGGTACTAGGGAGCAGTACTTC. Amino acid sequence: CASGTREQYF.

The gene calls are TRBV6-5 and TRBJ1-2; D is undetermined. The germline V gene encodes CDR1 MNHEY and CDR2 SVGAGI. V was pared by 2 bases and J by 8 bases, with 15 bases between. This CDR3 spans 14 amino acids. The CDR3 is CASSYPIGPRGYTF. CDR3 in DNA: TGTGCCAGCAGTTACCCGATTGGACCCCGGGGCTACACCTTC.

This chain uses TRBV3-1 with TRBJ2-7; D remains ambiguous. The CDR3 covers 15 residues. The V and J ends lost 1 base and 1 base respectively, with 11 bases between them. CDR1 LGHDT and CDR2 YNNKEL come from the germline V gene (reference sequence). The CDR3 region is CASSQGPGWSYEQYF. In DNA form, the CDR3 reads TGTGCCAGCAGCCAAGGGCCGGGCTGGTCCTACGAGCAGTACTTC.

In its sample, this clonotype was seen a few times. The gene calls are TRBV14 and TRBJ2-1; D gene ambiguous. Trimming took off 5 bases at V and 3 bases at J, with 5 bases between the two ends. The V gene's germline CDR1 is SGHDN and CDR2 FVKESK. CDR3 length: 12 amino acids. The DNA for the CDR3 is TGTGCCAGCAGCACGCTCTACAATGAGCAGTTCTTC. Translating it yields CASSTLYNEQFF.

A few counts support this clonotype. The chain is built from TRBV7-6 and TRBJ2-1; D is unresolved. The CDR3 is made up of 16 amino acids. From germline, CDR1 is SGHVS and CDR2 FNYEAQ. V gave up 2 bases and J gave up 0 bases, with 11 bases separating them. The CDR3 protein is CASSLNVRNSYNEQFF. The CDR3 nucleotides are TGTGCCAGCAGCTTAAACGTGCGGAACTCCTACAATGAGCAGTTCTTC.

This clonotype showed up many times. This chain links TRBV6-2 or TRBV6-3 with TRBJ1-1; no clear D gene. V was cut by 5 bases and J by 7 bases, with 11 bases left in between. This CDR3 has 12 residues. The germline CDR1 and CDR2 sequences are MNHEY and SVGEGT. CDR3 loop: CASSQTLLEAFF. CDR3 in DNA: TGTGCCAGCAGTCAGACACTTCTTGAAGCTTTCTTT.

This clonotype was found a few times. The CDR3 protein is CASSQAGVLTYEQYF. Written as DNA, the CDR3 is TGTGCCAGCAGCCAAGCGGGTGTCCTGACCTACGAGCAGTACTTC. The chain joins TRBV3-1 to TRBJ2-7; D is unclear. This CDR3 contains 15 residues. Germline lookup yields CDR1 LGHDT and CDR2 YNNKEL (reference sequence). Trimming shortened V by 1 base and J by 2 bases, and 12 bases separated the two germline ends.

This clonotype was seen only a few times. V and J are TRBV11-1 and TRBJ2-5; D may be TRBD1 (5 bases). The germline V and J ends were trimmed by 4 bases and 5 bases, with 11 bases remaining between them. CDR3 size: 13 residues. Per germline, CDR1 SGHAT and CDR2 FQDESV (reference sequence). In DNA form, the CDR3 reads TGTGCCAGCAGCTATGGGGCTGGGGAGACCCAGTACTTC. Encoded protein: CASSYGAGETQYF.

This clonotype was recorded many times. The chain links TRBV12-3 or TRBV12-4 to TRBJ1-2; D remains unclear. Trimming left V 7 bases short and J 4 bases short, with 10 bases between. The CDR3 loop spans 12 amino acids. CDR3 DNA: TGTGCCAGCATCCAGGCCGGCTATGGCTACACCTTC. Translating it yields CASIQAGYGYTF.